The 9 T cell receptor beta chains presented below share a single source sample, sequenced in a study of beta chain features in type 1 diabetes. The investigators reverse transcribed all of the isolated RNA, so they sequenced expressed TCRB transcripts. Sequenced by immunoSEQ multiplex PCR; TCRdb stores in-frame clones only, minus some. The table lists roughly 450,000 clones, 11% of them singletons. The sequencing input was naive CD4+ T cells from blood. The receptors originated from a woman between 18 and 29 years old in good health.

This clone was detected a few times. This CDR3 is CASSFGQDTGELFF. Here the CDR3 DNA reads TGTGCCAGCTCATTCGGACAGGACACCGGGGAGCTGTTTTTT. The rearrangement links TRBV18 to TRBJ2-2; 7 bases align to TRBD1. This CDR3 has 14 amino acids. V trimming: 5 bases; J trimming: 3 bases; junction bases outside the gene matches: 3. Germline CDR1 is KGHSH and CDR2 is LQKENI. The complete variable domain, with remaining parts taken from reference TRBV18 and TRBJ2-2, reads NAGVMQNPRHLVRRRGQEARLRCSPMKGHSHVYWYRQLPEEGLKFMVYLQKENIIDESGMPKERFSAEFPKEGPSILRIQQVVRGDSAAYFCASSFGQDTGELFFGEGSRLTVL.

This clone has more than one count but fewer than ten. The rearrangement joins TRBV27 to TRBJ1-5; 9 nucleotides match TRBD1. V gave up 4 bases and J gave up 11 bases; unmatched junction bases: 12. CDR1 and CDR2 (germline): MNHEY, SMNVEV (reference sequence). CDR3 size: 15 residues. The CDR3 here is CASSSRDRERYAQHF. CDR3 coding DNA: TGTGCCAGCAGTTCCCGGGACAGGGAACGATATGCCCAGCATTTT.

There are a few counts of this clone. The genes are TRBV7-9 and TRBJ2-7; D could derive from TRBD1 or TRBD2 (6 bases each). The length of the CDR3 is 15 residues. V dropped 4 bases and J dropped 4 bases, with 17 bases sitting between them. Germline V gives CDR1 SEHNR, CDR2 FQNEAQ (reference sequence). This CDR3 reads CASSYEGGPAYEQYV. In DNA form, the CDR3 reads TGTGCCAGCAGCTACGAGGGGGGACCCGCGTACGAGCAGTACGTC.

The rearrangement joins TRBV2 to TRBJ2-1; D call uncertain. The CDR3 extends over 12 amino acids. V was clipped by 3 bases and J by 10 bases, with 10 bases between them. Germline V gene sequence: CDR1 SNHLY, CDR2 FYNNEI. As DNA, the CDR3 is TGTGCCAGCAGTGACGGTGCCAGGGAGCAGTTCTTC. Protein: CASSDGAREQFF. The full variable domain, completed using reference TRBV2 and TRBJ2-1, is EPEVTQTPSHQVTQMGQEVILRCVPISNHLYFYWYRQILGQKVEFLVSFYNNEISEKSEIFDDQFSVERPDGSNFTLKIRSTKLEDSAMYFCASSDGAREQFFGPGTRLTVL.

A few counts support this clone. The chain has TRBV4-3 and TRBJ1-2; D is unresolved. The CDR3 has 13 amino acids. The germline V and J ends were trimmed by 0 bases and 3 bases, with 5 bases remaining between them. Germline CDR1 reads LGHNA; CDR2 reads YSLEER. The CDR3 DNA follows: TGCGCCAGCAGCCAAGAGCCCCACTATGGCTACACCTTC. Translating gives CASSQEPHYGYTF.

The V gene is TRBV5-6, the J gene TRBJ2-7; 8 bases are a match to TRBD1. The CDR3 totals 14 residues. Germline lookup yields CDR1 SGHDT and CDR2 YYEEEE. Trimming took 4 bases from V and 9 from J; bases not matched to a gene: 12. CDR3 protein: CASSRDRNYERQYF. The CDR3 DNA is TGTGCCAGCAGCCGGGACAGGAACTACGAGCGGCAGTACTTC.

There are a few counts of this clone. The chain is built from TRBV19 and TRBJ2-1; perhaps D is TRBD1 or TRBD2 (5 bases each). The CDR3 loop spans 17 amino acids. V was shortened by 3 bases and J by 0 bases, with 15 bases between the two germline ends. Germline V CDR1 and CDR2: LNHDA, SQIVND (reference sequence). CDR3: CASSMIRDGSSYNEQFF. The CDR3 coding sequence is TGTGCCAGTAGTATGATTCGGGACGGAAGCTCCTACAATGAGCAGTTCTTC. The complete variable domain, with remaining parts taken from reference TRBV19 and TRBJ2-1, reads DGGITQSPKYLFRKEGQNVTLSCEQNLNHDAMYWYRQDPGQGLRLIYYSQIVNDFQKGDIAEGYSVSREKKESFPLTVTSAQKNPTAFYLCASSMIRDGSSYNEQFFGPGTRLTVL.

The V call is TRBV5-1, the J call TRBJ2-5; tentative D call: TRBD2 (5 bases). Germline V gene lookup returns CDR1 SGHRS and CDR2 YFSETQ. The CDR3 contains 13 residues. Trimming removed 4 bases from V and 1 base from J, with 8 bases in between. The CDR3 DNA follows: TGCGCCAGCAGCCCGACTATCCAAGAGACCCAGTACTTC. It is translated as CASSPTIQETQYF.

This chain uses TRBV19 with TRBJ2-1; D is perhaps TRBD2 (6 bases). The CDR3 consists of 15 residues. The ends were cut back, 6 bases at V and 12 bases at J, with 24 bases in the middle. Germline assignment: CDR1 LNHDA and CDR2 SQIVND (reference sequence). Here the CDR3 reads CASSTNRDSPWGQFF. In DNA form, the CDR3 reads TGTGCCAGTAGCACGAACCGGGACTCCCCATGGGGGCAGTTCTTC.